This T cell receptor beta chain is drawn from a study of CD8 T cells in Susac syndrome. Study-wide points: The study's TCR sequencing and HLA analysis covered a relatively small number of individuals, and the study acknowledged this.

Germline V gene lookup returns CDR1 DFQATT and CDR2 SNEGSKA (reference sequence). V was shortened by 0 bases and J by 0 bases, with 11 bases between the two germline ends. This CDR3 spans 15 amino acids. Regarding this clonotype: Antigen unknown.

The T cells that were sequenced for TCR beta were CD8+ and CD4+ cells from blood. When the RNA was reverse transcribed, random hexamers were used with an input of roughly 0.45 to 1 ug. Amplification of TCR beta CDR3 used immunoSEQ multiplex PCR across 54 Vbeta and 13 Jbeta. Via MiXCR, TCRdb re-called the immunoSEQ multiplex PCR reads, giving one row per CDR3 protein. The sample gives some 60,000 distinct CDR3 sequences, approximately 92% of which show up once; approximately 0.21% is in the top ten. The chain joins TRBV20-1 to TRBJ1-1, with D possibly being TRBD1 (5 bases). Sequencing input: CD8+ T cells from PBMCs. The receptor was isolated from a human donor in good health. The CDR3 DNA sequence: TGCAGTGCTAGAGATCGATGGGGCATGAACACTGAAGCTTTCTTT. The encoded protein is CSARDRWGMNTEAFF.